The 11 T cell receptor beta chains below were found in one sample sequenced in a study of regulatory T cells in long-lasting Graves disease. This sample's time point: persistent/refractory GD, antithyroid drugs over 5 years with positive TRAb. With RNA extracted from PBMCs as input, the TCR library was made. Library construction for TCR beta used iRepertoire HTBI primers and Arm-PCR of CDR3 regions. From the multiplex PCR reads, TCRdb called clonotypes with MiXCR, one entry per CDR3 protein. The table lists 600,000 to 800,000 distinct CDR3 sequences, around 30% of them singletons. The sample was peripheral blood mononuclear cells (PBMCs), taken when the disease was refractory, from a patient treated with antithyroid drugs. These receptors came from a female donor with Graves disease.

On this clonotype itself: Just one base apart from a much larger clone, this may be a read error. This rearrangement joins TRBV20-1 to TRBJ2-5; D is unclear. The ends were cut back, 5 bases at V and 5 bases at J, with 6 bases in the middle. The CDR3 covers 10 residues. The germline gives CDR1 DFQATT, CDR2 SNEGSKA (reference sequence). DNA of the CDR3: TGCAGTGCTTGTCGGGAGACCCAGTACTTC. As protein: CSACRETQYF.

The V and J genes are TRBV10-3 and TRBJ1-2; no clear D gene. The CDR3 consists of 16 residues. Deletions cut 0 bases from V and 7 bases from J, with 18 bases between. The germline gives CDR1 ENHRY, CDR2 SYGVKD. The CDR3 DNA is TGTGCCATCAGTGAGTCGCCGGGTGTTGGAAACGGTGGCTACACCTTC. The encoded protein is CAISESPGVGNGGYTF.

This clonotype has a count of ten or more. J is TRBJ2-2 and V is TRBV20-1; D is unclear. V was clipped by 1 base and J by 7 bases, with 13 bases between them. There are 14 residues in the CDR3. Germline CDR1 DFQATT, CDR2 SNEGSKA (reference sequence). The CDR3 here is CSARADARIGELFF. For the CDR3, the DNA is TGCAGTGCTAGAGCCGACGCGCGAATCGGGGAGCTGTTTTTT.

This clonotype has a count of ten or more. V is TRBV12-3 or TRBV12-4 and J is TRBJ1-2; 9 nucleotides line up with TRBD1. CDR3 size: 14 residues. Trimming took 6 bases from V and 2 from J; bases not matched to a gene: 4. CDR3 nucleotide sequence: TGTGCCAGCAGGCACAGGGGGCGCAACTATGGCTACACCTTC. Its translation: CASRHRGRNYGYTF.

V usage is TRBV7-2 and J usage is TRBJ2-2; weak D call: TRBD1 (6 bases). The CDR3 covers 13 residues. V was cut by 11 bases and J by 7 bases, with 17 bases left in between. Germline loops: CDR1 SGHTA, CDR2 FQGNSA. The CDR3 DNA reads TGTGCCCGCTGGGCAGGGGTTGGCGGGGAGCTGTTTTTT. Its translation is CARWAGVGGELFF.

V is TRBV3-1 and J is TRBJ2-1; D not resolved. The V end was cut by 1 base, the J end by 3 bases, with 10 bases between. Germline V gives CDR1 LGHDT, CDR2 YNNKEL (reference sequence). CDR3 length equals 15 residues. The CDR3 coding sequence is TGTGCCAGCAGCCAAGGCTCCAGATGCTACAATGAGCAGTTCTTC. Encoded protein: CASSQGSRCYNEQFF.

V is TRBV29-1 and J is TRBJ1-1; D not certain. The germline V gene has CDR1 SQVTM and CDR2 ANQGSEA. The CDR3 runs to 15 residues. V lost 1 base and J lost 0, with 12 bases in between. For the CDR3, the DNA is TGCAGCGTTGAAGGGTTCAACATTTTGAACACTGAAGCTTTCTTT. Amino acid sequence: CSVEGFNILNTEAFF. Full variable domain (outside the CDR3, taken from reference TRBV29-1 and TRBJ1-1): SAVISQKPSRDICQRGTSLTIQCQVDSQVTMMFWYRQQPGQSLTLIATANQGSEATYESGFVIDKFPISRPNLTFSTLTVSNMSPEDSSIYLCSVEGFNILNTEAFFGQGTRLTVV.

The chain links TRBV7-6 to TRBJ1-5; D is perhaps TRBD1 (5 bases). The V and J ends lost 5 bases and 6 bases respectively, with 14 bases between them. Germline CDR1 SGHVS, CDR2 FNYEAQ. This CDR3 is built from 14 residues. CDR3 in amino acids: CASSLGEAGQPQHF. CDR3 nucleotides: TGTGCCAGCAGCCTAGGGGAAGCGGGTCAGCCCCAGCATTTT.

This clonotype has a handful of counts. The chain employs TRBV12-3 or TRBV12-4 and TRBJ2-7; D is possibly TRBD1 or TRBD2 (6 bases each). Trimming left V 6 bases short and J 2 bases short, with 14 bases between. This CDR3 has 14 amino acids. CDR3 amino acids: CASSLGGLPYEQYF. The CDR3 DNA sequence: TGTGCCAGCAGCTTGGGGGGCCTCCCCTACGAGCAGTACTTC.

This clonotype appeared a few times. The rearrangement joins TRBV5-1 to TRBJ1-1; tentatively, D is TRBD1 (5 bases). Deletions cut 0 bases from V and 0 bases from J, with 18 bases between. This CDR3 contains 18 residues. The V gene's germline CDR1 is SGHRS and CDR2 YFSETQ. The CDR3 loop is CASSLAGQGVSMNTEAFF. DNA for the CDR3: TGCGCCAGCAGCTTGGCCGGACAAGGCGTCAGCATGAACACTGAAGCTTTCTTT.

The table lists this clonotype with many counts. The V and J genes are TRBV11-3 and TRBJ2-5; perhaps TRBD1 as D (6 bases). CDR1 SGHNT and CDR2 YENEEA come from the germline V gene. The CDR3 totals 15 residues. Trimming shortened V by 1 base and J by 4 bases, and 13 bases separated the two germline ends. The DNA for the CDR3 is TGTGCCAGCAGCTTAGGAGGCCTCAGGGGAGAGACCCAGTACTTC. This translates into CASSLGGLRGETQYF.